The rows below give T cell receptor beta chains drawn from one sample of a study of T cells after yellow fever vaccination. TCRdb recomputed calls from the 5' RACE reads with MiXCR, one row per CDR3 protein. The sample consists of about 210,000 distinct CDR3 sequences, approximately 3.3% of them appearing once. Sequenced material: CD4+ T cells sorted from PBMCs, taken 10 days after the yellow fever booster vaccination. All receptors come from a man between 18 and 35 years old who received the YFV17D yellow fever vaccine. CDR3s include the opening cysteine and the closing phenylalanine or tryptophan. D genes are given only for firm matches. A clone size is listed for some rows: how often the clone was seen (once, few, many), or a class if it is expanded.

TRBD1 | TRBJ1-1 | few | 14 | TRBV6-5 | CASSYGQGWTEAFF | TGTGCCAGCAGTTATGGACAGGGATGGACTGAAGCTTTCTTT
TRBD1 | TRBJ2-5 | many | 15 | TRBV10-3 | CAISAQGQGIETQYF | TGTGCCATCAGTGCACAGGGACAGGGGATAGAGACCCAGTACTTC
TRBD1 | TRBJ2-7 | . | 14 | TRBV2 | CASRNSGQGYEQYF | TGTGCCAGCAGGAACTCGGGACAGGGCTACGAGCAGTACTTC
. | TRBJ2-1 | many | 12 | TRBV28 | CASSFLVGEQFF | TGTGCCAGCAGTTTTCTCGTAGGTGAGCAGTTCTTC
. | TRBJ2-3 | many | 12 | TRBV15 | CATSRDRDTQYF | TGTGCCACCAGCAGAGATCGCGATACGCAGTATTTT
. | TRBJ2-3 | many | 16 | TRBV11-2 | CASSPNRDSRGDTQYF | TGTGCCAGCAGCCCTAACCGGGACTCGCGGGGAGATACGCAGTATTTT
. | TRBJ2-3 | many | 16 | TRBV5-1 | CASSQGRAVGTDTQYF | TGCGCCAGCAGTCAAGGTCGGGCGGTTGGCACAGATACGCAGTATTTT
TRBD2 | TRBJ2-5 | many | 18 | TRBV30 | CAWSFLRTSGAWGETQYF | TGTGCCTGGAGTTTCCTTCGGACTAGCGGGGCTTGGGGAGAGACCCAGTACTTC
. | TRBJ1-2 | few | 15 | TRBV7-2 | CASSPWGGGNYGYTF | TGTGCCAGCAGCCCGTGGGGGGGGGGTAACTATGGCTACACCTTC
TRBD2 | TRBJ2-3 | many | 15 | TRBV4-3 | CASSQGTSRTDTQYF | TGCGCCAGCAGCCAAGGGACTAGCCGCACAGATACGCAGTATTTT
. | TRBJ1-2 | many | 11 | TRBV5-6 | CASSQRQGYTF | TGTGCCAGCAGCCAAAGACAGGGCTACACCTTC
. | TRBJ1-5 | few | 12 | TRBV10-3 | CAISGGEQPQHF | TGTGCCATCAGCGGGGGGGAACAGCCCCAGCATTTT
. | TRBJ1-6 | once | 13 | TRBV9 | CASSVENRGYLHF | TGTGCCAGCAGCGTAGAGAATCGGGGCTACCTCCACTTT
. | TRBJ1-1 | few | 11 | TRBV19 | CASSTRTEAFF | TGTGCCAGTAGTACACGAACTGAAGCTTTCTTT
TRBD1 | TRBJ1-6 | . | 15 | TRBV5-1 | CASSLQDRGNSPLHF | TGCGCCAGCAGTTTACAGGACAGGGGGAATTCACCCCTCCACTTT
TRBD1 | TRBJ1-6 | many | 15 | TRBV6-5 | CASSYRTGGNSPLHF | TGTGCCAGCAGTTACCGGACAGGAGGGAATTCACCCCTCCACTTT
TRBD1 | TRBJ1-1 | many | 15 | TRBV4-1 | CASSQDRGQGSEAFF | TGCGCCAGCAGCCAAGATAGGGGACAGGGCTCTGAAGCTTTCTTT
TRBD2 | TRBJ2-3 | few | 17 | TRBV20-1 | CSASGGLAGGSTDTQYF | TGCAGTGCTAGTGGGGGACTAGCGGGGGGCAGCACAGATACGCAGTATTTT
TRBD1 | TRBJ1-1 | . | 15 | TRBV5-4 | CASSEGTGRNTEAFF | TGTGCCAGCAGCGAGGGGACAGGGAGAAACACTGAAGCTTTCTTT
. | TRBJ2-3 | many | 16 | TRBV7-2 | CASSLLGGGVRDTQYF | TGTGCCAGCAGCTTATTGGGAGGGGGCGTAAGAGATACGCAGTATTTT
. | TRBJ1-6 | . | 14 | TRBV5-6 | CASSLDRFSSPLHF | TGTGCCAGCAGCTTGGACAGGTTCAGTTCACCCCTCCACTTT
. | TRBJ1-1 | few | 15 | TRBV10-3 | CAISEPTALNTEAFF | TGTGCCATCAGTGAGCCGACAGCCCTGAACACTGAAGCTTTCTTT
TRBD1 | TRBJ2-2 | many | 21 | TRBV5-6 | CASSPMSGTGGVETNTGELFF | TGTGCCAGCAGCCCGATGTCCGGGACAGGGGGCGTTGAGACGAACACCGGGGAGCTGTTTTTT
TRBD1 | TRBJ1-5 | few | 19 | TRBV12-3/TRBV12-4 | CASSFKGTGTKYGNQPQHF | TGTGCCAGCAGTTTTAAGGGGACAGGGACGAAATACGGCAATCAGCCCCAGCATTTT
TRBD1 | TRBJ1-2 | . | 14 | TRBV2 | CASSEDRGLSGYTF | TGTGCCAGCAGTGAAGACAGGGGGCTGTCTGGCTACACCTTC
. | TRBJ2-5 | many | 16 | TRBV5-1 | CASSFRGAIKLETQYF | TGCGCCAGCAGCTTTCGGGGGGCAATTAAGTTGGAGACCCAGTACTTC
. | TRBJ1-5 | . | 14 | TRBV3-1 | CASSLSYGEQPQHF | TGTGCCAGCAGCCTGTCGTACGGTGAACAGCCCCAGCATTTT
. | TRBJ2-2 | many | 11 | TRBV20-1 | CSATDNSELFF | TGCAGTGCTACCGACAATTCGGAGCTGTTTTTT
. | TRBJ1-1 | many | 16 | TRBV5-1 | CASSWVPRETDTEAFF | TGCGCCAGCAGCTGGGTCCCCCGGGAGACGGACACTGAAGCTTTCTTT
. | TRBJ2-5 | few | 11 | TRBV20-1 | CSARETGTQYF | TGCAGTGCTAGAGAAACAGGGACCCAGTACTTC
. | TRBJ1-2 | . | 15 | TRBV4-1 | CASSQPTGRPAGYTF | TGCGCCAGCAGCCAACCGACAGGACGGCCGGCGGGCTACACCTTC
TRBD2 | TRBJ2-1 | many | 14 | TRBV7-3 | CASSLAGGGYEQFF | TGTGCCAGCAGCTTAGCGGGGGGCGGCTATGAGCAGTTCTTC
TRBD1 | TRBJ2-1 | few | 16 | TRBV5-4 | CASSFDGRQGANEQFF | TGTGCCAGCAGCTTTGACGGGAGACAGGGGGCTAATGAGCAGTTCTTC
. | TRBJ2-1 | . | 12 | TRBV10-3 | CAISESHNEQFF | TGTGCCATCAGTGAGTCCCACAATGAGCAGTTCTTC
. | TRBJ2-3 | many | 12 | TRBV12-3/TRBV12-4 | CASSTGQDTQYF | TGTGCCAGCAGCACAGGGCAAGATACGCAGTATTTT
TRBD2 | TRBJ2-1 | many | 19 | TRBV18 | CASSRFRTSGTTSYNEQFF | TGTGCCAGCTCGCGTTTCCGGACTAGCGGGACTACCTCCTACAATGAGCAGTTCTTC
. | TRBJ2-2 | . | 15 | TRBV20-1 | CSAARRGAGTGELFF | TGCAGTGCCGCCCGGAGAGGGGCGGGTACCGGGGAGCTGTTTTTT
TRBD2 | TRBJ2-3 | many | 17 | TRBV7-2 | CASSSAGRGRGTDTQYF | TGTGCCAGCAGCTCAGCGGGGCGGGGCCGGGGCACAGATACGCAGTATTTT
TRBD2 | TRBJ2-5 | many | 15 | TRBV5-1 | CASAWEQRGQETQYF | TGCGCCAGCGCCTGGGAGCAGCGGGGACAAGAGACCCAGTACTTC
. | TRBJ2-3 | many | 15 | TRBV7-6 | CASSLAGATADTQYF | TGTGCCAGCAGCTTAGCCGGAGCTACCGCAGATACGCAGTATTTT
. | TRBJ2-7 | many | 14 | TRBV5-1 | CASSLDLSSYEQYF | TGCGCCAGCAGCTTGGATCTGAGCTCCTACGAGCAGTACTTC
. | TRBJ2-7 | many | 13 | TRBV20-1 | CSASGGRSYEQYF | TGCAGTGCTAGCGGGGGCCGTTCCTACGAGCAGTACTTC
TRBD1 | TRBJ2-1 | many | 14 | TRBV5-1 | CASSVQGHYNEQFF | TGCGCCAGCAGCGTACAGGGGCACTACAATGAGCAGTTCTTC
TRBD1 | TRBJ2-6 | . | 17 | TRBV6-5 | CASRPGQGLSGANVLTF | TGTGCCAGCCGGCCGGGACAGGGGTTGTCTGGGGCCAACGTCCTGACTTTC
. | TRBJ2-5 | . | 21 | TRBV12-3/TRBV12-4 | CASSGHGSVSGANGVFETQYF | TGTGCCAGCAGTGGCCACGGATCGGTATCCGGGGCCAATGGTGTATTTGAGACCCAGTACTTC
. | TRBJ1-1 | many | 16 | TRBV12-3/TRBV12-4 | CASSSAPVLLNTEAFF | TGTGCCAGCAGTTCGGCCCCGGTGCTATTGAACACTGAAGCTTTCTTT
TRBD1 | TRBJ1-1 | few | 14 | TRBV14 | CASSQMDRRGEAFF | TGTGCCAGCAGCCAAATGGACAGGCGGGGGGAAGCTTTCTTT
. | TRBJ2-5 | few | 14 | TRBV28 | CASSLGWTQETQYF | TGTGCCAGCAGCCTGGGGTGGACTCAAGAGACCCAGTACTTC